Given below is one T cell receptor (beta chain) in context. The record originates from a study of blood T cell repertoires in COVID-19. The overall study: Sites across the United States, Italy and Spain contributed samples from acute and convalescent COVID-19. PBMCs, B-cell-depleted T cells, or T cells provided the cDNA or gDNA that made up the material.

In the study's own analysis: Reference gene primer amplification in the assay estimated nucleated cell counts. Profiled with immunoSEQ multiplex PCR; TCRdb holds only in-frame clones, not every one. The DNA was the basis for D and trimming; V, J and clone size are from that table. The data show some 230,000 clones, 86% seen once. From germline, CDR1 is SGHRS and CDR2 YFSETQ. The CDR3 is 14 amino acids. J was trimmed by 9 bases and V by 1 base; bases with no gene match: 7. The origin of this receptor is a man aged 25 to 40 who had recovered from COVID-19. The chain recombines TRBV5-1 with TRBJ2-1; 7 bases fit TRBD2. Sequenced input: peripheral blood. This chain's CDR3 is CASSLNSAGTEQFF. The CDR3 region has the DNA TGCGCCAGCAGCTTGAATTCAGCGGGGACTGAGCAGTTCTTC.